One sample yielded the 10 T cell receptor beta chains listed below, sequenced in a study of cytomegalovirus exposure and HLA in healthy donors. A multiplex PCR was run with 60 Vbeta primers and 13 Jbeta primers. The assay was immunoSEQ multiplex PCR, and TCRdb's table has in-frame clones only and misses some. This repertoire shows about 170,000 clones, 65% to 85% found once; its top ten account for 4.5%. The material sequenced was PBMCs. These receptors came from a woman aged 45-65 years in good health and CMV-seropositive.

This chain uses TRBV11-2 with TRBJ2-3; maybe TRBD2 (6 bases). Trimming took 1 base from V and 4 from J, leaving 12 bases between them. This CDR3 has 15 amino acids. Germline values: CDR1 SGHAT, CDR2 FQNNGV. CDR3 sequence reads: CASSLGGAPPDTQYF. The CDR3 coding sequence is TGTGCCAGCAGCTTAGGCGGGGCGCCGCCAGATACGCAGTATTTT.

The count of this clone is one. The chain joins TRBV7-9 to TRBJ1-1; no clear D. Germline CDR1 and CDR2: SEHNR and FQNEAQ (reference sequence). Trimming cost V 6 bases and J 6 bases, with 17 bases left between them. There are 14 residues in the CDR3. CDR3 amino acids: CASSDYVGIPEAFF. The CDR3 bases are TGTGCCAGCAGTGACTACGTAGGGATACCTGAAGCTTTCTTT.

The V and J genes are TRBV5-1 and TRBJ2-3, with TRBD2 matching over 11 bases. Per the germline V gene, CDR1 is SGHRS and CDR2 is YFSETQ. The CDR3 is 16 amino acids. V shed 1 base and J 3 bases; nucleotides not matched to a gene: 4. The CDR3 here is CASSLSSSGGTDTQYF. The CDR3 DNA reads as TGCGCCAGCAGCTTGTCCTCTAGCGGGGGGACAGATACGCAGTATTTT.

The rearrangement joins TRBV11-3 to TRBJ2-1; the D is unclear. Trimming removed 6 bases from V and 8 bases from J, with 14 bases in between. Germline CDR1 reads SGHNT; CDR2 reads YENEEA. The CDR3 has 13 residues. CDR3 sequence reads: CASSPAPRDEQFF. In DNA form, the CDR3 reads TGTGCCAGCAGTCCCGCCCCCCGGGATGAGCAGTTCTTC.

The V gene is TRBV6-5, the J gene TRBJ2-5; a weak D match, TRBD1 (6 bases). Germline CDR1 and CDR2: MNHEY and SVGAGI. This CDR3 is built from 14 residues. V gave up 4 bases and J gave up 5 bases, with 14 bases separating them. CDR3 sequence (DNA): TGTGCCAGCAGTTCATTGGGGGCTGGGGAGACCCAGTACTTC. It codes for CASSSLGAGETQYF.

This chain links TRBV9 with TRBJ1-3; D ambiguous. This CDR3 contains 15 residues. Trimming cost V 4 bases and J 0 bases, with 11 bases left between them. Per the germline V gene, CDR1 is SGDLS and CDR2 is YYNGEE. CDR3 protein: CASSPTGISGNTIYF. DNA of the CDR3: TGTGCCAGCAGCCCAACGGGGATCTCTGGAAACACCATATATTTT.

The CDR3 is CASSEVRRGMNTEAFF. Here the CDR3 DNA reads TGTGCCAGCAGTGAGGTCAGGCGGGGGATGAACACTGAAGCTTTCTTT. V and J are TRBV2 and TRBJ1-1; TRBD1 might be the D (5 bases). Germline loops: CDR1 SNHLY, CDR2 FYNNEI. Trimming left V 3 bases short and J 0 bases short, with 14 bases between. The CDR3 contains 16 residues.

The rearrangement uses TRBV12-5 and TRBJ1-1, with D maybe TRBD1 (5 bases). Germline V gene lookup returns CDR1 LGHNT and CDR2 FRNRAP. The CDR3 covers 15 residues. The V gene lost 1 base and the J gene lost 4 bases, with 13 bases spanning the gap. The CDR3 spells CASGLAGGGGTEAFF. The DNA for the CDR3 is TGTGCTAGTGGTTTGGCGGGGGGTGGGGGCACTGAAGCTTTCTTT.

J is TRBJ2-7 and V is TRBV30; maybe TRBD2 (6 bases). Germline V lookup: CDR1 GTSNPN, CDR2 SVGIG (reference sequence). This CDR3 has 15 residues. V lost 0 bases to trimming and J lost 0 bases, with 12 bases between them. The DNA for the CDR3 is TGTGCCTGGAGTGTCGGTTGGGACTCCTCCTACGAGCAGTACTTC. This sequence encodes CAWSVGWDSSYEQYF.

This clone was observed a few times. One end of the junction fails to match germline, which may point to a read error. The V call is TRBV7-7, the J call TRBJ1-1, with D perhaps TRBD1 (6 bases). The CDR3 has 14 residues. Looked up from germline, CDR1 is SSHAT and CDR2 is FNYEAQ (reference sequence). The CDR3 protein is CASSLAQGPTEAFF. CDR3 sequence (DNA): TGTGCTAGCAGCTTAGCACAGGGTCCCACTGAAGCTTTCTTT. Full variable domain (missing parts from reference TRBV7-7 and TRBJ1-1): GAGVSQSPRYKVTKRGQDVTLRCDPISSHATLYWYQQALGQGPEFLTYFNYEAQPDKSGLPSDRFSAERPEGSISTLTIQRTEQRDSAMYRCASSLAQGPTEAFFGQGTRLTVV.